These 21 T cell receptor beta chains share one sample of origin, sequenced in a study of T-cell memory formation after mild COVID-19. TCRdb called the 5' RACE reads again in MiXCR, with one record for every CDR3 protein. The table records around 400,000 distinct CDR3 sequences, 20% to 25% of them present only once. Specimen: PBMCs or a T cell subset sorted from them (not recorded which). These receptors all stem from an adult woman who had mild COVID-19 (a few samples of this study predate the infection). Cell type and time point are not known.

The chain is built from TRBV5-5 and TRBJ2-1; D remains ambiguous. Trimming pared 1 base from V and 7 bases from J, leaving 9 bases between. Looked up from germline, CDR1 is SGHKS and CDR2 is YYEKEE (reference sequence). This CDR3 has 13 residues. The CDR3 nucleotides read TGTGCCAGCAGCTTGCAGGTACTTAATGAGCAGTTCTTC. Translating it yields CASSLQVLNEQFF. The full variable domain, rest sourced from reference TRBV5-5 and TRBJ2-1, is DAGVTQSPTHLIKTRGQQVTLRCSPISGHKSVSWYQQVLGQGPQFIFQYYEKEERGRGNFPDRFSARQFPNYSSELNVNALLLGDSALYLCASSLQVLNEQFFGPGTRLTVL.

The chain uses TRBV2 and TRBJ1-5; 7 nucleotides line up with TRBD1. Per germline, CDR1 SNHLY and CDR2 FYNNEI. The J segment lost 6 bases and the V segment lost 2 bases, leaving 22 bases of the junction unmatched. The CDR3 spans 20 residues. CDR3 nucleotides: TGTGCCAGCAGTGAAATATTCCTCGTAGGGGGCCCAACCACCGGTCAGCCCCAGCATTTT. It is translated as CASSEIFLVGGPTTGQPQHF.

Only a few counts were recorded for this clonotype. The chain recombines TRBV5-1 with TRBJ2-7, with 11 positions matching TRBD2. The CDR3 covers 15 residues. Germline CDR1 reads SGHRS; CDR2 reads YFSETQ. Germline trimming cut 4 bases from V and 0 bases from J; bases unmatched to any gene: 3. Here the CDR3 reads CASSGSGRVSYEQYF. The DNA of the CDR3 is TGCGCCAGCAGCGGTAGCGGGAGGGTCTCCTACGAGCAGTACTTC.

The rearrangement uses TRBV12-3 or TRBV12-4 and TRBJ2-3; 7 bases align to TRBD2. Trimming removed 3 bases from V and 3 bases from J; junction bases left unmatched: 9. This CDR3 spans 16 amino acids. CDR3 sequence (DNA): TGTGCCAGCAGTTTTTTAGGGCGGGAGATGACAGATACGCAGTATTTT. This gives the protein CASSFLGREMTDTQYF.

The V call is TRBV12-3 or TRBV12-4, the J call TRBJ2-3; D unresolved. V lost 5 bases and J 1 base, leaving 13 bases between the germline ends. This CDR3 has 15 residues. Written as DNA, the CDR3 is TGTGCCAGCAGTCTACCGGGCCTGCGCACAGATACGCAGTATTTT. Encoded protein: CASSLPGLRTDTQYF.

This clonotype was counted only a few times. The chain combines TRBV4-2 with TRBJ2-2; 7 nucleotides align to TRBD1. V lost 5 bases and J lost 5; bases outside the gene matches: 14. Germline V gene sequence: CDR1 LGHNA, CDR2 YNFKEQ. The CDR3 is made up of 17 amino acids. Written as DNA, the CDR3 is TGTGCCAGCAGCAAGGAACCCGACAGGGTTGGGACCGGGGAGCTGTTTTTT. Its translation: CASSKEPDRVGTGELFF.

The V and J genes are TRBV7-6 and TRBJ2-2, with TRBD1 identical over 9 bases. V was clipped by 3 bases and J by 1 base; unmatched bases: 9. The CDR3 extends over 18 amino acids. Germline V lookup: CDR1 SGHVS, CDR2 FNYEAQ. For the CDR3, the DNA is TGTGCCAGCAGCTTGATGCGTACGGGACAGGGGAACACCGGGGAGCTGTTTTTT. Protein sequence: CASSLMRTGQGNTGELFF.

V and J are TRBV3-1 and TRBJ2-1; 8 positions match TRBD2. The CDR3 contains 15 residues. Per the germline V gene, CDR1 is LGHDT and CDR2 is YNNKEL (reference sequence). Trimming cost V 4 bases and J 4 bases; bases outside gene matches: 6. The CDR3 DNA sequence: TGTGCCAGCAGCCTATTTAGCGGGGTTTACAATGAGCAGTTCTTC. Translating it yields CASSLFSGVYNEQFF.

This rearrangement joins TRBV4-2 to TRBJ2-1; no definite D call. The CDR3 has 17 amino acids. Germline values: CDR1 LGHNA, CDR2 YNFKEQ. Trimming shortened V by 1 base and J by 0 bases, and 13 bases separated the two germline ends. Here the CDR3 reads CASSQALGVSSYNEQFF. CDR3 DNA: TGTGCCAGCAGCCAAGCCTTAGGAGTAAGCTCCTACAATGAGCAGTTCTTC.

This clonotype was detected once. A read error may account for a junction end that differs from germline. The chain joins TRBV18 to TRBJ2-7; TRBD1 or TRBD2 may be the D gene (5 bases each). Per germline, CDR1 KGHSH and CDR2 LQKENI. CDR3 length: 16 amino acids. CDR3 loop: CASSPTSPGLSYERYF. In nucleotides, the CDR3 is TGTGCCAGCTCACCAACTAGTCCGGGGCTCTCCTACGAGCGGTACTTC.

The V and J genes are TRBV6-2 or TRBV6-3 and TRBJ2-1; the D gene is possibly TRBD1 (6 bases). V lost 2 bases to trimming and J lost 4 bases, with 15 bases between them. The CDR3 is 16 residues long. Germline V CDR1 and CDR2: MNHEY, SVGEGT. DNA of the CDR3: TGTGCCAGCAGTTACCAGTTAGGGGGTGTATACAATGAGCAGTTCTTC. This translates into CASSYQLGGVYNEQFF.

This clonotype was counted many times. The chain links TRBV7-2 to TRBJ2-7; D unclear. Germline V gene data show CDR1 as SGHTA and CDR2 as FQGNSA. V was clipped by 4 bases and J by 3 bases, with 16 bases between them. The CDR3 covers 15 residues. CDR3: CASSSPLPLGYEQYF. The CDR3 nucleotides read TGTGCCAGCAGCTCCCCCCTCCCCCTCGGCTACGAGCAGTACTTC.

This clonotype was counted only a few times. V usage is TRBV20-1 and J usage is TRBJ1-2, with TRBD1 matching 8 bases. Trimming at V came to 3 bases and at J to 3 bases, leaving 12 bases not matched to a gene. CDR1 and CDR2 (germline): DFQATT, SNEGSKA (reference sequence). CDR3 length: 16 amino acids. The DNA of the CDR3 is TGCAGTGCTAGCAGTCTCGGACAGGGTATGGACTATGGCTACACCTTC. Translation gives CSASSLGQGMDYGYTF.

This chain uses TRBV5-1 with TRBJ2-1; 8 bases fit TRBD1. CDR1 and CDR2 from the germline V gene are SGHRS and YFSETQ. The CDR3 is 16 amino acids. Losses at the gene ends were 3 bases for V and 7 bases for J; bases not matched to a gene: 12. The CDR3 loop is CASSSWTGHSENEQFF. CDR3 sequence (DNA): TGCGCCAGCAGCTCCTGGACAGGGCATTCTGAAAATGAGCAGTTCTTC.

The chain recombines TRBV11-2 with TRBJ2-1; perhaps TRBD2 as D (5 bases). The germline V and J ends were trimmed by 4 bases and 6 bases, with 13 bases remaining between them. The germline V gene encodes CDR1 SGHAT and CDR2 FQNNGV. The CDR3 length is 14 residues. CDR3 protein: CASSSYRAGNEQFF. The CDR3 region has the DNA TGTGCCAGCAGCTCCTATCGGGCGGGCAATGAGCAGTTCTTC.

This clonotype appeared a few times. The chain carries TRBV3-1 and TRBJ1-3, with a possible D match to TRBD1 (5 bases). V was pared by 4 bases and J by 4 bases, with 17 bases between. The CDR3 runs to 16 residues. In germline, CDR1 is LGHDT, CDR2 YNNKEL (reference sequence). CDR3 bases: TGTGCCAGCAGCCCCCGTGACAGCCTCTGGGGAAACACCATATATTTT. Residues: CASSPRDSLWGNTIYF.

The CDR3 reads CASSGAGQRNTEAFF. CDR3 DNA sequence: TGTGCCAGCAGCGGTGCGGGACAGCGGAACACTGAAGCTTTCTTT. V and J are TRBV7-9 and TRBJ1-1; 7 nucleotides align to TRBD1. The CDR3 is 15 residues long. Germline lookup yields CDR1 SEHNR and CDR2 FQNEAQ (reference sequence). V was clipped by 5 bases and J by 1 base; unmatched bases: 7. The complete variable domain, with remaining parts taken from reference TRBV7-9 and TRBJ1-1, reads DTGVSQNPRHKITKRGQNVTFRCDPISEHNRLYWYRQTLGQGPEFLTYFQNEAQLEKSRLLSDRFSAERPKGSFSTLEIQRTEQGDSAMYLCASSGAGQRNTEAFFGQGTRLTVV.

This clonotype was observed a few times. This rearrangement joins TRBV6-5 to TRBJ2-2, with TRBD2 matching over 10 bases. CDR3 length: 16 residues. V shed 8 bases, J shed 5 bases, and the junction held 11 bases outside the gene matches. The germline CDR1 and CDR2 sequences are MNHEY and SVGAGI. CDR3 in DNA: TGTGCCAGCGCCGCCCCAGCGGGAGGGCCGACCGGGGAGCTGTTTTTT. This encodes CASAAPAGGPTGELFF.

The J gene is TRBJ2-7, the V gene TRBV5-1, with D unclear. The CDR3 extends over 13 amino acids. V lost 6 bases to trimming and J lost 0 bases, with 10 bases between them. CDR1 and CDR2 from the germline V gene are SGHRS and YFSETQ. CDR3 sequence: CASNDQNSYEQYF. CDR3 sequence (DNA): TGCGCCAGCAATGACCAGAACTCCTACGAGCAGTACTTC.

The chain is built from TRBV4-3 and TRBJ2-3; D not certain. V lost 3 bases and J 2 bases, leaving 12 bases between the germline ends. Germline V gene lookup returns CDR1 LGHNA and CDR2 YSLEER. This CDR3 is 15 amino acids long. CDR3 coding DNA: TGCGCCAGCAGCCATAACCGGGTCCACACAGATACGCAGTATTTT. Amino acid sequence: CASSHNRVHTDTQYF.

This chain uses TRBV7-9 with TRBJ2-7, with D hard to call. This CDR3 has 13 residues. Germline CDR1 is SEHNR and CDR2 is FQNEAQ (reference sequence). Deletions cut 4 bases from V and 5 bases from J, with 12 bases between. The CDR3 here is CASSYTPHNEQYF. CDR3 DNA: TGTGCCAGCAGCTACACCCCGCATAACGAGCAGTACTTC.